The rows below give T cell receptor beta chains drawn from one sample of a study of CD8 T cells in Susac syndrome. TCRdb called the immunoSEQ multiplex PCR reads again in MiXCR, with one record for every CDR3 protein. The table lists 100,000 to 150,000 distinct CDR3 sequences, around 94% of them singletons, with around 0.087% in the top ten. The sequenced sample was CD4+ T cells from PBMCs. Receptor source: a human donor in good health. Both conserved end residues are part of each CDR3. The D gene is left open where the match is weak.

>.|TRBV5-1|TRBJ2-2
CASSSRTGNTGELFF
TGCGCCAGCAGCTCTCGGACGGGGAACACCGGGGAGCTGTTTTTT
>.|TRBV30|TRBJ1-1
CAWGGVLGNTEAFF
TGTGCCTGGGGTGGGGTGTTGGGGAACACTGAAGCTTTCTTT
>.|TRBV29-1|TRBJ1-1
CSVDATNTEAFF
TGCAGCGTTGATGCAACGAACACTGAAGCTTTCTTT
>.|TRBV5-5|TRBJ1-1
CASSLAGDGGAFF
TGTGCCAGCAGCTTGGCGGGGGATGGAGGAGCTTTCTTT
>TRBD2|TRBV20-1|TRBJ2-3
CSARPGTSSTDTQYF
TGCAGTGCTAGACCCGGGACTAGCAGCACAGATACGCAGTATTTT
>.|TRBV19|TRBJ2-3
CASHGPSTDTQYF
TGTGCCAGCCACGGGCCCAGCACAGATACGCAGTATTTT
>TRBD2|TRBV20-1|TRBJ2-1
CSARLLAISSYNEQFF
TGCAGTGCTAGATTACTAGCGATAAGCTCCTACAATGAGCAGTTCTTC
>TRBD1|TRBV3-1|TRBJ1-4
CASNRQGGEKLFF
TGTGCCAGCAATCGTCAGGGGGGTGAAAAACTGTTTTTT
>TRBD2|TRBV20-1|TRBJ2-1
CSATGLAGQFF
TGCAGTGCAACGGGACTAGCGGGACAGTTCTTC
>.|TRBV29-1|TRBJ1-2
CSVRAGVPNYGYTF
TGCAGCGTTAGGGCGGGGGTCCCTAACTATGGCTACACCTTC
>.|TRBV29-1|TRBJ2-1
CSAFGADSSYNEQFF
.